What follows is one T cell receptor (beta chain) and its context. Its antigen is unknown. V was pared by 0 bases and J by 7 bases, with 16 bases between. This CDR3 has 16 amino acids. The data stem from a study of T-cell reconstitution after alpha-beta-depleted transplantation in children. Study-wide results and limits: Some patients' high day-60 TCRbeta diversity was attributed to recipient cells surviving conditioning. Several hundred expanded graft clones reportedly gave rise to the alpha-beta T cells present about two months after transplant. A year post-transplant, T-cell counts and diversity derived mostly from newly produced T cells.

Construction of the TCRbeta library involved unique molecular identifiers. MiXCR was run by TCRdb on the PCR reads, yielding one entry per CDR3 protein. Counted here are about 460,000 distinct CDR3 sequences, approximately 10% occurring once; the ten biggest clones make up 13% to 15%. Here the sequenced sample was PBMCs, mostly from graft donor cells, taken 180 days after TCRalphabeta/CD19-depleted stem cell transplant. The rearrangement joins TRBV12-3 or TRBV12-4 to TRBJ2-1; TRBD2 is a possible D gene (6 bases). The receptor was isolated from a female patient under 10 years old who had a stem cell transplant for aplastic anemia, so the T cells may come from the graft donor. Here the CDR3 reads CASSLARGGLGNEQFF. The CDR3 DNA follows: TGTGCCAGCAGTTTAGCGCGGGGAGGTTTAGGGAATGAGCAGTTCTTC.